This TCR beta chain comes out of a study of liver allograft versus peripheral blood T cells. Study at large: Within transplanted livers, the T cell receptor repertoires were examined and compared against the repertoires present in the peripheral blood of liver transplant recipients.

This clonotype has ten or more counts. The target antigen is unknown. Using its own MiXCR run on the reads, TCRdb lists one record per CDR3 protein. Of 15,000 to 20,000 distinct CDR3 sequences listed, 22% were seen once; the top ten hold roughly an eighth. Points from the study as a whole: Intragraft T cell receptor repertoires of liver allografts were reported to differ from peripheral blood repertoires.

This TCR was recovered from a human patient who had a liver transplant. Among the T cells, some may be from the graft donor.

The CDR3 here is CASSRGTGGVETQYF. The DNA of the CDR3 is TGTGCCAGCAGTCGAGGAACAGGGGGCGTAGAGACCCAGTACTTC. The V gene is TRBV27, the J gene TRBJ2-5; TRBD1 aligns across 9 bases. The CDR3 consists of 15 residues. Germline V gene data show CDR1 as MNHEY and CDR2 as SMNVEV (reference sequence). After removal of 5 bases from V and 4 bases from J, the junction contained 8 bases not matched to a gene.